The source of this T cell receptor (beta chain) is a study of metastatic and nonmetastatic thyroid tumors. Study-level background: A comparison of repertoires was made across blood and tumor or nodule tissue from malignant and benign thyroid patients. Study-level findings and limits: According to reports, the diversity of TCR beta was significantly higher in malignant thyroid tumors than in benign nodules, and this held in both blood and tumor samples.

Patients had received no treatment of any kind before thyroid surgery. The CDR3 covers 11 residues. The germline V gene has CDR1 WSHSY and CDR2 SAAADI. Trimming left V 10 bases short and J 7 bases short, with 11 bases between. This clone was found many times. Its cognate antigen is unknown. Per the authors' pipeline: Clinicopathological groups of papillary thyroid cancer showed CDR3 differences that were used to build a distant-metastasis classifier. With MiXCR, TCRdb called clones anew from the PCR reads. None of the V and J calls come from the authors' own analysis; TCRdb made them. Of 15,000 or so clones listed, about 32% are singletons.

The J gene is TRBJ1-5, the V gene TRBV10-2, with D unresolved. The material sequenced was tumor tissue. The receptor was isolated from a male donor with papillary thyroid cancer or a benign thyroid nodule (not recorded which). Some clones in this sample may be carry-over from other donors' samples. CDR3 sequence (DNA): TGCGCCAAGCAGGTCCCCCAGCCCCAGCATTTT. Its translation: CAKQVPQPQHF.